This T cell receptor (beta chain) appears in the sequencing data of a study of OX40 agonist ivuxolimab in advanced cancers. Study-wide context: Patients receiving dose escalation had hepatocellular carcinoma, melanoma, renal cell or head and neck cancer.

Profiling relied on immunoSEQ multiplex PCR, and the TCRdb table lists in-frame clones only, not all of them. The sample carries about 38,000 clones, about nine tenths recorded once. This clone was seen more than once but under ten times. CDR1 and CDR2 (germline): GTSNPN, SVGIG (reference sequence). V lost 0 bases, J lost 4 bases, and 7 bases stayed unmatched. The CDR3 sequence is 15 residues long. The sample here was CD4+ or CD8+ T cells sorted from blood, taken in a trial of the OX40 agonist ivuxolimab. The chain joins TRBV30 to TRBJ2-3; 7 bases are shared with TRBD2. The clonotype was recovered from an adult with an advanced solid tumor such as melanoma, head and neck, liver or kidney cancer. The CDR3 loop reads CAWSVGVLAPDTQYF. CDR3 DNA: TGTGCCTGGAGTGTCGGAGTACTAGCGCCAGATACGCAGTATTTT.